This TCR beta chain is from a study of blood T cell repertoires in COVID-19. Study summary: There were acute and convalescent COVID-19 samples, and they came from the United States, Italy and Spain. Sources were T cells, B-cell-depleted T cells, or PBMCs; the material itself was cDNA or gDNA.

The V end was cut by 5 bases, the J end by 1 base, with 15 bases between. Germline V CDR1 and CDR2: SGHNT, YENEEA. The CDR3 runs 16 residues. Generated by immunoSEQ multiplex PCR, the TCRdb table keeps only in-frame clones and is missing some. This table holds roughly 70,000 clones, roughly nine tenths found once. This sequence was found in a man aged 65-85 years with active COVID-19. This chain links TRBV11-3 with TRBJ2-1; D might be TRBD2 (6 bases). What was sequenced was peripheral blood. In nucleotides, the CDR3 is TGTGCCAGCAGCCCAGGGTCGGGGAGGTCCTACAATGAGCAGTTCTTC. Amino acids: CASSPGSGRSYNEQFF. The whole variable domain, filled in from reference TRBV11-3 and TRBJ2-1, reads EAGVVQSPRYKIIEKKQPVAFWCNPISGHNTLYWYLQNLGQGPELLIRYENEEAVDDSQLPKDRFSAERLKGVDSTLKIQPAELGDSAVYLCASSPGSGRSYNEQFFGPGTRLTVL.